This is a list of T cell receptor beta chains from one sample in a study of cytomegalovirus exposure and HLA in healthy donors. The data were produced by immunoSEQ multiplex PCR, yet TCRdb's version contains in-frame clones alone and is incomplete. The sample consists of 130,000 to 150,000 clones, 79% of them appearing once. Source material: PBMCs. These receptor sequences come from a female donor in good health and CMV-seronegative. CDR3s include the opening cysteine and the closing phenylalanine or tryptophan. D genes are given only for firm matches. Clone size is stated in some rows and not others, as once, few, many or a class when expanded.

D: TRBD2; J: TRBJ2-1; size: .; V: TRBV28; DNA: TGTGCCAGCAACCCATGGGCTAGCGGGTGGAATGAGCAGTTCTTC; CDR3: CASNPWASGWNEQFF
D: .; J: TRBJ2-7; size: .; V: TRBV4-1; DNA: TGCGCCAGCAGCCAAGATGCAGGACTCTCCTACGAGCAGTACTTC; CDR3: CASSQDAGLSYEQYF
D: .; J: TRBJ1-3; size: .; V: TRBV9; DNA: TGTGCCAGCAGCGTCAGGGCTGGAAACACCATATATTTT; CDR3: CASSVRAGNTIYF
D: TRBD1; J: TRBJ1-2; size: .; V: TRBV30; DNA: TGTGCCTGGGGGGGGACAGGGCCAGTGTATGGCTACACCTTC; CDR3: CAWGGTGPVYGYTF
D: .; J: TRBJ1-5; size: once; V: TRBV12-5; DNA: TGTGCTAGTGAAGGAGGGGGGGCTGAGGCCATGGCCCAGCATTTT; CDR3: CASEGGGAEAMAQHF
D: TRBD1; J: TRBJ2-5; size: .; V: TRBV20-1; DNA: TGCAGTGCTAGGGGACAGGAGACCCAGTACTTC; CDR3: CSARGQETQYF
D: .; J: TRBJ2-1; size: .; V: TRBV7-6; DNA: TGTGCCAGCAGCTTAGGTAGCGGTTACAATGAGCAGTTCTTC; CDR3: CASSLGSGYNEQFF
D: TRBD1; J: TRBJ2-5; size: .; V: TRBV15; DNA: TGTGCCACCAGCAGAGACCCAGGGGGCGAGGAGACCCAGTACTTC; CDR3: CATSRDPGGEETQYF
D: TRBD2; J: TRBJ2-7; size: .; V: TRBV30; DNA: TGTGCCTGGAGTCGGACTAGCGGGTACGAGCAGTACTTC; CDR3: CAWSRTSGYEQYF
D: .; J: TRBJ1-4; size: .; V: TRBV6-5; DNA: TGTGCCAGCAGCAATGGACAGTTTAATGAAAAACTGTTTTTT; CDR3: CASSNGQFNEKLFF
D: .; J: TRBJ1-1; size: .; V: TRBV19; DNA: TGTGCCAGTAGAGCCGCGAACACTGAAGCTTTCTTT; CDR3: CASRAANTEAFF
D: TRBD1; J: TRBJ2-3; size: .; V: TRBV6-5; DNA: TGTGCCAGCAGTTTGGCGGGACAGGGCCTCCCAGATACGCAGTATTTT; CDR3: CASSLAGQGLPDTQYF
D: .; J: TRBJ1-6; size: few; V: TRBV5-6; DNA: TGTGCCAGCAGCTTGGAACGTCGAGATTCACCCCTCCACTTT; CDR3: CASSLERRDSPLHF
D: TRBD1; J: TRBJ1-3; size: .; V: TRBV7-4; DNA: TGTGCCAGCAGGATGGACAGGCATTTCTACTCTGGAAACACCATATATTTT; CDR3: CASRMDRHFYSGNTIYF
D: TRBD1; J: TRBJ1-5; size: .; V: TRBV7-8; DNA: TGTGCCACCGCGGACAGGGTGGGTCAGCCCCAGCATTTT; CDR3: CATADRVGQPQHF
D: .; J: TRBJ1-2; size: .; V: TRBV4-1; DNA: TGCGCCAGCAGCCAAGAGCCCAACTACCCTGGCTACACCTTC; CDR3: CASSQEPNYPGYTF
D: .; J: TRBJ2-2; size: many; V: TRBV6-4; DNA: TGTGCCAGCAGTGAGCAGGGAGGAACCGGGGAGCTGTTTTTT; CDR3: CASSEQGGTGELFF
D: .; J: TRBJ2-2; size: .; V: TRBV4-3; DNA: TGCGCCAGCAGCCAAGAGGTAGGGGCGGGGGCGTGGGGCACCGGGGAGCTGTTTTTT; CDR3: CASSQEVGAGAWGTGELFF
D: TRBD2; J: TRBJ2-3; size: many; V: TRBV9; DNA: TGTGCCAGCAGCGGGGGGACTAGCGGACTCACAGATACGCAGTATTTT; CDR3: CASSGGTSGLTDTQYF
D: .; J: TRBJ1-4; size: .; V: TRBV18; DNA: TGTGCCAGCTCACCACCGACAGACTCTAATGAAAAACTGTTTTTT; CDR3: CASSPPTDSNEKLFF
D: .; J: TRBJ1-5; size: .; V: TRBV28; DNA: TGTGCCAGCAGTTCGATAGCTCAGGGCGGACAGCCCCAGCATTTT; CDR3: CASSSIAQGGQPQHF
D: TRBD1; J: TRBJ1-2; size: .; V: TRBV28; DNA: TGTGCCAGCAGTAACCACGACAGGGACTACTATGGCTACACCTTC; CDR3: CASSNHDRDYYGYTF
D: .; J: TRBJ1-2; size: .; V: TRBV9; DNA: TGTGCCAGCAGCGTAAAGACAAACTATGGCTACACCTTC; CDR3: CASSVKTNYGYTF
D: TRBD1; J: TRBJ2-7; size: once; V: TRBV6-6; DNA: TGTGCCAGCAGTTCCGGGACAGGGTACCCCTACGAGCAGTACTTC; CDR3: CASSSGTGYPYEQYF
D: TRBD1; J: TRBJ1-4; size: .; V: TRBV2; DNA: TGTGCCAGCAGCGGGACAGCAACTAATGAAAAACTGTTTTTT; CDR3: CASSGTATNEKLFF
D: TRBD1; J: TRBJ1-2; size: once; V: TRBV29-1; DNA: TGCAGCGCCAACAGGGGAGTCTTTGGCTACACCTTC; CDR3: CSANRGVFGYTF
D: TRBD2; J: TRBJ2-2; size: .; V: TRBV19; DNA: TGTGCCAGTAGTACTCCCGGACTAGCGGGGAACACCGGGGAGCTGTTTTTT; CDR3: CASSTPGLAGNTGELFF
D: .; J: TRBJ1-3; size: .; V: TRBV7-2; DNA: TGTGCCAGCAGCTTGCGAGGGAGTCCGAGCATTGGAAACACCATATATTTT; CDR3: CASSLRGSPSIGNTIYF
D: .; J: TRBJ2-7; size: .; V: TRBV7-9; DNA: TGTGCCAGCAGCCCCCCGGGCAGGGGGGACGAGCAGTACTTC; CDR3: CASSPPGRGDEQYF
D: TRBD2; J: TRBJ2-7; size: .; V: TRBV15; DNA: TGTGCCACCAGCAGAGGAACCGCTAGCGGGAGCTACGAGCAGTACTTC; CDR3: CATSRGTASGSYEQYF
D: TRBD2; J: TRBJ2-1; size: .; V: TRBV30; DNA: TGTGCCTGGATGAGCGACGCGGGGGGGATCAATGAGCAGTTCTTC; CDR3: CAWMSDAGGINEQFF
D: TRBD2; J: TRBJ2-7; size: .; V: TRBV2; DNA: TGTGCCAGCAGAGCCAGCGGGAGTTCTTACGAGCAGTACTTC; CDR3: CASRASGSSYEQYF
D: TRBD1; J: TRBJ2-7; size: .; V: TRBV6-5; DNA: TGTGCCAGCAGGGGACAGGGGGCGTCCTACGAGCAGTACTTC; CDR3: CASRGQGASYEQYF
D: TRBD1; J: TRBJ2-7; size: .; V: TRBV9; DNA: TGTGCCAGCAGCTTCGAGGACAGGTTAGGCTACGAGCAGTACTTC; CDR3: CASSFEDRLGYEQYF
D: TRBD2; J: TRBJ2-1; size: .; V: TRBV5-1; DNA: TGCGCCAGCGTTCCCGGGACTAGCATTGATGAGCAGTTCTTC; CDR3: CASVPGTSIDEQFF
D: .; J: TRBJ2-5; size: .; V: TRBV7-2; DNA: TGTGCCAGCAGCAAACAGGGATCACAAGAGACCCAGTACTTC; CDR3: CASSKQGSQETQYF
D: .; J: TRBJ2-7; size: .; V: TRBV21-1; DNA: TGTGCCAGCAACAAGAGACAGGGGAGTAGAGAGCAGTACTTC; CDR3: CASNKRQGSREQYF